This T cell receptor (beta chain) appears in the sequencing data of a study of Ad26.COV2.S vaccination and SARS-CoV-2 variants (dated by TCRdb to about 2021). At the level of the whole study: Donors in the vaccine arm were drawn from COV1001, a multicentre, randomized, double-blind, placebo-controlled phase I-IIa trial testing Ad26.COV2.S in healthy adults. Dosing of Ad26.COV2.S was intramuscular, at either 5x10^10 or 1x10^11 viral particles, delivered as one shot or as two shots spaced 56 days apart. TCRbeta repertoire sequencing served as the tool for gauging how specific and how broad the SARS-CoV-2-reactive T cell receptors were following Ad26.COV2.S vaccination. A total of 32 samples were included in the TCR-sequenced set, comprising around 20 Ad26.COV2.S vaccine recipients, 5 placebo recipients and 8 SARS-CoV-2 convalescent individuals. Trial participants were randomized into five groups of five: low-dose or high-dose Ad26.COV2.S given once or twice, or placebo on both occasions. Blinding of investigators to trial group allocation was maintained during experiments and outcome assessment. Overall results and qualifications from the work: After vaccination, substantial breadth of spike-specific CD8+ and CD4+ T cell responses was reported. The authors noted that total T cell responses may have been underestimated by the TCR breadth and depth analyses. Non-spike TCR breadth was comparable between vaccine and placebo recipients, consistent with the vaccine containing only spike. The study lacked the statistical power to compare responses across vaccine doses or regimens. Higher spike-specific TCR breadth was observed in Ad26.COV2.S recipients than in placebo recipients (P = 0.0014).

The immunoSEQ Assay was used to sequence TCRbeta CDR3 regions. After extraction, genomic DNA underwent amplification by bias-controlled multiplex PCR, followed by high-throughput sequencing. Processing in the source paper ran as follows. To quantify the absolute abundance of every unique TCRbeta CDR3 region, sequences were collapsed and filtered. T cell fraction was estimated by normalizing TCRbeta template counts to usable DNA, with usable DNA measured through amplification of reference genes found in all nucleated cells. Repertoire TCRs were annotated as SARS-CoV-2-specific when V gene, CDR3 amino acid sequence and J gene were exactly matched to a known reactive TCR set. The reference SARS-CoV-2 TCR set was obtained from MIRA and was filtered for enrichment in COVID-19-positive ImmuneCODE repertoires, whereby public or cross-reactive TCRs were removed. Using the MIRA antigens, annotated TCRs were further analysed by specific ORF or by position within an ORF. Depth was the summed frequency of annotated unique rearrangements, while breadth was defined as annotated unique rearrangements over total unique productive rearrangements. Two-sided Wilcoxon rank-sum tests were used to compare TCR breadth between groups. TCRdb provides this immuneACCESS table in a form limited to in-frame rearrangements. Some clones are lacking; in checked studies, under half of them reflect an unresolved V gene, and why the rest are absent is not known. That table gives V, J and clone size, and the DNA gave D and trimming. The sample has around 340,000 clones on record, about 89% of them singletons. The top ten clones comprise 5% of the sample.

In the paper's terms, the treatment or condition label means: approximately 18 received Ad26.COV2.S at low or high dose, single or two shots; roughly five received placebo; per-sample allocation not given. Repertoires of vaccine and placebo recipients were sequenced from samples taken on day 63 after the first injection. Cohort 1b enrolled some 25 adults aged 18-55 years at a single site in Boston, USA, between 29 July and 7 August 2020. As a vaccine, Ad26.COV2.S was a replication-incompetent adenovirus type 26 vector that expressed a prefusion-stabilized SARS-CoV-2 spike protein derived from the original Wuhan strain. Points on this clone: Its cognate antigen has yet to be identified. Per-nucleotide qualities are absent, and no much larger clonotype sits a single base away.

Including cysteine and phenylalanine, the CDR3 has 15 amino acids. The kept DNA is CDR3 alone, 45 bases in frame from the first base. V drops 1 base and J drops 5 bases, leaving 13 bases in between. Sequences SGHNT (CDR1) and YYREEE (CDR2) are obtained from the germline V gene (reference sequence). The receptor comes from a person between 18 and 65 years old who received the Ad26.COV2.S COVID-19 vaccine or a placebo. The sample consisted of peripheral blood, taken in a trial of Ad26.COV2.S vaccine versus placebo. The sequence joins TRBV5-4 to TRBJ2-1; the D element might be TRBD1 or TRBD2, as each aligns at 5 bases. The nucleotide sequence is TGTGCCAGCAGCTTGAGTCCCGGGACCCACAATGAGCAGTTCTTC. It specifies CASSLSPGTHNEQFF.